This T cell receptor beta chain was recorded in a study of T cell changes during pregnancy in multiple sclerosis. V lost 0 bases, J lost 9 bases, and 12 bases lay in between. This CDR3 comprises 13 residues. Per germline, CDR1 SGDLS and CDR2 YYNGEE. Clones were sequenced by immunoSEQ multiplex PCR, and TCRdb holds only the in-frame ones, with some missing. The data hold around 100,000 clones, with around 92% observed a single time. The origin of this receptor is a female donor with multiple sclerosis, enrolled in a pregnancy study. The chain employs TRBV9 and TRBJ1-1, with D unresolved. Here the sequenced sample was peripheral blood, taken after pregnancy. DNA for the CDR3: TGTGCCAGCAGCGTAGATGAGGCAACGAAAGCTTTCTTT. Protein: CASSVDEATKAFF.